In its sample, the clone carrying this T cell receptor (beta chain) was seen a few times. The age range of participants was 18 to 89 years, with residence in approximately 25 US areas. Clinical histories supplied by participants themselves formed the basis of cohort assignment. Under the authors' procedure: Amplification from reference gene primers served as the basis for estimated nucleated cell counts. TCRdb's copy holds only in-frame clones and misses some; the assay was immunoSEQ multiplex PCR. The V and J calls and clone size come from that table; D and trimming were worked out from the DNA. The data hold about 370,000 clones, with 80% to 90% observed a single time. The data originate from a study of blood T cell repertoires in COVID-19. Study background: The cDNA or gDNA used as material had been derived from T cells, B-cell-depleted T cells, or PBMCs.

V dropped 0 bases and J dropped 0 bases, with 9 bases sitting between them. The CDR3 spans 15 residues. Germline CDR1 reads SGHRS; CDR2 reads YFSETQ. Material: PBMCs or T cells enriched from blood (not recorded which). The rearrangement uses TRBV5-1 and TRBJ1-1, with unresolved D. The sequence came from a young man who had recovered from COVID-19. In DNA, the CDR3 is TGCGCCAGCAGCTTGGGGCTAGAGTTGAACACTGAAGCTTTCTTT. Its protein product is CASSLGLELNTEAFF.